A selection of T cell receptor beta chains follows, all from one sample in a study of molecular identifiers for immune sequencing clone quantification. TCRdb used MiXCR to reprocess the PCR reads, holding one entry per CDR3 protein. The sample carries 20,000 or so distinct CDR3 sequences, 20% to 25% recorded once. Sequencing was done on a sample of naive CD8+ T cells from blood, with Jurkat cell RNA spiked in. All receptors come from a human donor in good health. Some libraries in this study had Jurkat cell RNA spiked in. Both conserved end residues are part of each CDR3. The order of the fields is J gene, V gene, D gene, CDR3 length, clone size, CDR3 DNA, CDR3 protein. The D gene is left open where the match is weak. Clone size is not always given. Where it is, it says once, few, many or a class for expanded clones.

>TRBJ2-5|TRBV14|TRBD1|13|few
TGTGCCAGCAGACGGACAGGGAAAGAGACCCAGTACTTC
CASRRTGKETQYF
>TRBJ1-6|TRBV9|TRBD1|15|medium-sized
TGTGCCAGCAGCGCCTCCGGGACAGGGTCCTCACCCCTCCACTTT
CASSASGTGSSPLHF
>TRBJ2-1|TRBV20-1|TRBD2|16|many
TGCAGTGCTAGCCCGACTAGCGGGAGGGCATGGAATGAGCAGTTCTTC
CSASPTSGRAWNEQFF
>TRBJ2-2|TRBV7-9|.|15|.
TGTGCCAGCAGCGCACCAGGACAGTTCACCGGGGAGCTGTTTTTT
CASSAPGQFTGELFF
>TRBJ2-1|TRBV14|TRBD1|15|few
TGTGCCAGCAGCCAATTCATGACAGGGTCAAATGAGCAGTTCTTC
CASSQFMTGSNEQFF
>TRBJ2-7|TRBV7-9|TRBD2|15|many
TGTGCCAGCAGCTTAGGAGCGGGAGTTTCCTACGAGCAGTACTTC
CASSLGAGVSYEQYF
>TRBJ2-1|TRBV12-3/TRBV12-4|.|12|many
TGTGCCAGCAGTTCCCCAGGGAATGAGCAGTTCTTC
CASSSPGNEQFF
>TRBJ1-2|TRBV7-9|.|14|many
TGTGCCAGCAGACAACCGGGACGGACCTATGGCTACACCTTC
CASRQPGRTYGYTF
>TRBJ2-1|TRBV12-3/TRBV12-4|.|11|many
TGTGCCAGCAGTTTAGCAAATGAGCAGTTCTTC
CASSLANEQFF
>TRBJ2-1|TRBV19|.|14|.
TGTGCCAGTCAAGCGACTTACTCCTACAATGAGCAGTTCTTC
CASQATYSYNEQFF
>TRBJ2-3|TRBV6-2/TRBV6-3|TRBD2|14|.
TGTGCCAGCAACAGAGGGACTAACACAGATACGCAGTATTTT
CASNRGTNTDTQYF
>TRBJ2-1|TRBV29-1|.|13|many
TGCAGCGGCAGGGAGGGGGCGGGAGGTGAGCAGTTCTTC
CSGREGAGGEQFF
>TRBJ2-7|TRBV12-3/TRBV12-4|.|14|few
TGTGCCAGCAGTTCCTCGGCCCGAACCTACGAGCAGTACTTC
CASSSSARTYEQYF
>TRBJ2-7|TRBV28|.|13|many
TGTGCCAGCAGTTTATCAGAAGTCTACGAGCAGTACTTC
CASSLSEVYEQYF
>TRBJ1-2|TRBV27|.|12|few
TGTGCCTGCGGACCAACAGGGAATGGCTACACCTTC
CACGPTGNGYTF
>TRBJ2-7|TRBV7-8|TRBD2|13|many
TGTGCCAGCAGCCTAGGGACTACCTACGAGCAGTACTTC
CASSLGTTYEQYF
>TRBJ2-7|TRBV20-1|TRBD2|15|few
TGCAGTGCTAGGAACCAGGGACTAGCGGGAGACGAGCAGTACTTC
CSARNQGLAGDEQYF
>TRBJ2-7|TRBV5-6|TRBD1|14|many
TGTGCCAGCAGCCAGGGAACAGGGGACTACGAGCAGTACTTC
CASSQGTGDYEQYF
>TRBJ2-7|TRBV4-3|.|15|many
TGCGCCAGCAGCCCGGGGGTGTCGGGTCCCTACGAGCAGTACTTC
CASSPGVSGPYEQYF
>TRBJ1-1|TRBV11-2|.|13|.
TGTGCCTGCAGCTTTGCATTTGGAGATGAAGCTTTCTTT
CACSFAFGDEAFF
>TRBJ2-5|TRBV27|.|13|many
TGTGCCAGCAGTTTTGCAGGGCTAGAGACCCAGTACTTC
CASSFAGLETQYF
>TRBJ2-1|TRBV11-2|.|16|few
TGTGCCAGCAGCCCCCTCGAGGGCCTTACCTACAATGAGCAGTTCTTC
CASSPLEGLTYNEQFF
>TRBJ2-7|TRBV14|TRBD1|16|many
TGTGCCAGCAGCCAAGATGCCGGGACAGGGTGGCACGAGCAGTACTTC
CASSQDAGTGWHEQYF
>TRBJ2-7|TRBV28|TRBD2|16|many
TGTGCCAGCAGTTTAGTTGTACTAGCGGGAGAGTACGAGCAGTACTTC
CASSLVVLAGEYEQYF
>TRBJ2-5|TRBV7-6|.|16|.
TGTGCCAGCAGCACCCCGGTACGGGACGAAGGAGAGACCCAGTACTTC
CASSTPVRDEGETQYF
>TRBJ2-3|TRBV4-2|TRBD2|15|few
TGTGCCAGCAGCCAAGGCAGCGGGAGGACAGATACGCAGTATTTT
CASSQGSGRTDTQYF
>TRBJ2-1|TRBV20-1|TRBD1|13|many
TGCAGTGCCCGGGACAGGGGCGGCTATGAGCAGTTCTTC
CSARDRGGYEQFF
>TRBJ2-1|TRBV6-2/TRBV6-3|.|13|medium-sized
TGTGCCAGCAGTGTCACTAGGGCAGAGGGGCAGTTCTTC
CASSVTRAEGQFF
>TRBJ2-1|TRBV6-2/TRBV6-3|TRBD2|18|many
TGTGCCAGCAGCGGGACAGGGGTTGGACTAGCGGGAGCCAATGAGCAGTTCTTC
CASSGTGVGLAGANEQFF
>TRBJ2-1|TRBV7-9|.|13|.
TGTGCCAGCAGCTTACAGCTAGACAATGAGCAGTTCTTC
CASSLQLDNEQFF
>TRBJ2-1|TRBV28|.|15|many
TGTGCCAGCAGTTCTGTAGCAACAAGGATCAATGAGCAGTTCTTC
CASSSVATRINEQFF
>TRBJ2-1|TRBV7-2|TRBD1|15|many
TGTGCCAGCAGCTTACAGGGGGCGGCGTACAATGAGCAGTTCTTC
CASSLQGAAYNEQFF
>TRBJ2-7|TRBV12-3/TRBV12-4|.|13|medium-sized
TGTGCCAGCAGTTTAAGTCTCACCTACGAGCAGTACTTC
CASSLSLTYEQYF
>TRBJ2-4|TRBV20-1|.|17|few
TGCAGTGCTAGTGCGCTGTTAAGACCGCTAGCCAAAAACATTCAGTACTTC
CSASALLRPLAKNIQYF
>TRBJ2-5|TRBV7-4|.|16|many
TGTGCCAGCACCCCCAGATGTGGACAGCCGCAAGAGACCCAGTACTTC
CASTPRCGQPQETQYF
>TRBJ2-3|TRBV28|.|14|.
TGTGCCAGCAGTTTATTGTCCCCCCCAGATACGCAGTATTTT
CASSLLSPPDTQYF
>TRBJ2-1|TRBV6-2/TRBV6-3|.|13|many
TGTGCCAGCAGTTACGACTGGGGCAATGAGCAGTTCTTC
CASSYDWGNEQFF
>TRBJ2-6|TRBV12-3/TRBV12-4|.|20|many
TGTGCCAGCATGCTGGGTTCAAGGGGACCATTGAACTCTGGGGCCAACGTCCTGACTTTC
CASMLGSRGPLNSGANVLTF
>TRBJ2-3|TRBV7-9|.|14|many
TGTGCCAGCAGTCCCTACGGCGGGGTAGATACGCAGTATTTT
CASSPYGGVDTQYF
>TRBJ2-1|TRBV28|TRBD2|16|many
TGTGCCAGCAGTTCAAGACTAGCGGGAGATTGGAATGAGCAGTTCTTC
CASSSRLAGDWNEQFF
>TRBJ2-1|TRBV3-1|TRBD1|14|many
TGTGCCAGCAGCCACGGGACAGGGGGTTATGAGCAGTTCTTC
CASSHGTGGYEQFF
>TRBJ2-3|TRBV28|.|12|many
TGTGCCAGCAGGATAGGGCCAGATACGCAGTATTTT
CASRIGPDTQYF
>TRBJ1-1|TRBV4-1|.|13|many
TGCGCCAGCGGAGGGTTTAGCGATACTGAAGCTTTCTTT
CASGGFSDTEAFF
>TRBJ2-1|TRBV7-6|TRBD2|13|many
TGTGCCAGCGGAGAGCGGGATCGGGATGAGCAGTTCTTC
CASGERDRDEQFF
>TRBJ2-7|TRBV9|TRBD2|15|medium-sized
TGTGCCAGCAGCCCCGGGACTAGGGGATCCTACGAGCAGTACTTC
CASSPGTRGSYEQYF
>TRBJ2-7|TRBV5-1|.|15|many
TGCGCCAGCAGCTTTCGTCTGGACCCAACCTACGAGCAGTACTTC
CASSFRLDPTYEQYF
>TRBJ2-3|TRBV7-3|.|14|few
TGTGCCAGCAGCTTAACAGGGGGGACAGATACGCAGTATTTT
CASSLTGGTDTQYF
>TRBJ1-5|TRBV18|.|12|many
TGTGCCAGCTCGACCTGGGATCAGCCCCAGCATTTT
CASSTWDQPQHF
>TRBJ2-1|TRBV12-3/TRBV12-4|.|12|.
TGTGCCAGCAGTTTTGGGGCCCCTGAGCAGTTCTTC
CASSFGAPEQFF
>TRBJ2-1|TRBV5-5|.|11|many
TGTGCCAGCACGCGGGGTAATGAGCAGTTCTTC
CASTRGNEQFF
>TRBJ2-5|TRBV6-5|.|15|many
TGTGCCAGCAGTTACTCGACGGGGGGCGGTGAGACCCAGTACTTC
CASSYSTGGGETQYF
>TRBJ2-6|TRBV6-1|.|17|.
.
CASSLWGQGIGANVLAF
>TRBJ2-5|TRBV24-1|.|14|many
TGTGCCACCAGTGATTGGGCGGACCAAGAGACCCAGTACTTC
CATSDWADQETQYF
>TRBJ2-2|TRBV7-9|TRBD1|16|many
TGTGCCAGCAGCCCTACAGGGGGCGCGAACACCGGGGAGCTGTTTTTT
CASSPTGGANTGELFF
>TRBJ2-7|TRBV11-2|TRBD1|14|.
TGTGCCAGCAGCCCAAACAGGGGTCGCTACGAGCAGTACTTC
CASSPNRGRYEQYF
>TRBJ2-7|TRBV7-2|TRBD2|17|many
TGTGCCAGCAGCCGACACGGGGGGCGGGAGGGCCACTACGAGCAGTACTTC
CASSRHGGREGHYEQYF
>TRBJ2-7|TRBV29-1|TRBD1|15|many
TGCAGCGTTTTCGGGCCGGGACAGGGCACCTACGAGCAGTACTTC
CSVFGPGQGTYEQYF